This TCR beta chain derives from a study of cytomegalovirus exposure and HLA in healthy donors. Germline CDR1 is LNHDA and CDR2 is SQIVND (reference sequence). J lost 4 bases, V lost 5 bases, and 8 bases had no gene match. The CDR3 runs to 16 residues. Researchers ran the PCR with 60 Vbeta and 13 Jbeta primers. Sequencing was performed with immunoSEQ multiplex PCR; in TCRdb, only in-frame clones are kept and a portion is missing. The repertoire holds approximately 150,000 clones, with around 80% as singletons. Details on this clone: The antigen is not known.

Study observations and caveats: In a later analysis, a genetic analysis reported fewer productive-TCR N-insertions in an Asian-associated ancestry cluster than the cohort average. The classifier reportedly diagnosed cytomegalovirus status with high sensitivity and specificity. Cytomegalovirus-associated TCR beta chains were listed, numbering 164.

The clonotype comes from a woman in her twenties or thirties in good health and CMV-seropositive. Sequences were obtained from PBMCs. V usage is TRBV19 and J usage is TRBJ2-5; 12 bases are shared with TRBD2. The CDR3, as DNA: TGTGCCAGTAGTTCTTCTAGCGGGAGGGTGGGAGAGACCCAGTACTTC. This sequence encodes CASSSSSGRVGETQYF.